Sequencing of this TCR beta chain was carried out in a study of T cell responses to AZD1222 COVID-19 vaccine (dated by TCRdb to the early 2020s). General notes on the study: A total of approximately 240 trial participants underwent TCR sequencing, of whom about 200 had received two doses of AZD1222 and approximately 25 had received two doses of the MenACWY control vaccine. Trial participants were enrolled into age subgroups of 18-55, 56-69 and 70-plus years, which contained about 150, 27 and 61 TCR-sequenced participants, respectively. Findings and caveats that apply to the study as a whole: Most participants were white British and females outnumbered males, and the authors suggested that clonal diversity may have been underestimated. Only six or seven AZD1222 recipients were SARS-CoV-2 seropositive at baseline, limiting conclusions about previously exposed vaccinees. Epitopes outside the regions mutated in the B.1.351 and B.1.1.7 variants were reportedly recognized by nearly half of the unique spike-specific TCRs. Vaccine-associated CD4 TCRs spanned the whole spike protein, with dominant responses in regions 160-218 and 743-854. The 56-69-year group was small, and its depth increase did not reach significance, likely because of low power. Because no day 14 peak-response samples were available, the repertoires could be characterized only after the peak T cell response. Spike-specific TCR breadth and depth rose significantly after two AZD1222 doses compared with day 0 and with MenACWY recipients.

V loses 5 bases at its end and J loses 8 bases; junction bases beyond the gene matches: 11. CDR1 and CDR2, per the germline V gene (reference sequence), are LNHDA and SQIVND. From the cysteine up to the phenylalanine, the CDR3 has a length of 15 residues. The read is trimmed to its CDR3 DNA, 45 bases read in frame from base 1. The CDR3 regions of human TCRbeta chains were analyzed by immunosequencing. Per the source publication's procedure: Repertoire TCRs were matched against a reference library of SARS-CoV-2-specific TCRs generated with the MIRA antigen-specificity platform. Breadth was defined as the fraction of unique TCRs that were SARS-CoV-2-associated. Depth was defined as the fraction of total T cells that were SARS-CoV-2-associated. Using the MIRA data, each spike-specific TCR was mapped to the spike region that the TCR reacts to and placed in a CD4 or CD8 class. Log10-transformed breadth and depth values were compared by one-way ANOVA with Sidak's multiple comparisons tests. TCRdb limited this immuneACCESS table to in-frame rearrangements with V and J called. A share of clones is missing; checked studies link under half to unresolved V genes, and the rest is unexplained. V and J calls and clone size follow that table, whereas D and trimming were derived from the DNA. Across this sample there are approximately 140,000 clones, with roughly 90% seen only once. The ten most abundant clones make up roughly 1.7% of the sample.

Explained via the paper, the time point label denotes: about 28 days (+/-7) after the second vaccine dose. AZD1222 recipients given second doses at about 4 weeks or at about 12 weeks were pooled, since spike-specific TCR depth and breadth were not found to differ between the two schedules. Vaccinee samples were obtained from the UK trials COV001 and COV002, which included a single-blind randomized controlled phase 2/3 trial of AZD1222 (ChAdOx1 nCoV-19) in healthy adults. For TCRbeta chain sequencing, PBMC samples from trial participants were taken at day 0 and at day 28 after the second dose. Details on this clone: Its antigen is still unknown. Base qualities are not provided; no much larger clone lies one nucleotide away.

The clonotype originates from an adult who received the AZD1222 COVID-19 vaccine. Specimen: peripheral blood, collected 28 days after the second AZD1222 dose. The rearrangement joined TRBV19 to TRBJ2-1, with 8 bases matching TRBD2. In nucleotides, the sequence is TGTGCCAGTAGTTTGTCGGGAGGGTTGGTTGATGAGCAGTTCTTC. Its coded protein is CASSLSGGLVDEQFF.